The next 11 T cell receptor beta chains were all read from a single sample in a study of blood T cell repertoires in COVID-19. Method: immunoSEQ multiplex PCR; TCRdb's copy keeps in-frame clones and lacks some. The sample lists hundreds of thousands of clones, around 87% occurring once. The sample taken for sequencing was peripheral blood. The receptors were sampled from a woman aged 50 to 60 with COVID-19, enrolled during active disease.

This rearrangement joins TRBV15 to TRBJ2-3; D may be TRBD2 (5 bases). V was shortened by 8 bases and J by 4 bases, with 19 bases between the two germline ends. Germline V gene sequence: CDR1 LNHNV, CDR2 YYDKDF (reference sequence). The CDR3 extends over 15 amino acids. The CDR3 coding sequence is TGTGCCACCGGTTGGGCAGCGAAGAGGGCAGATACGCAGTATTTT. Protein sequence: CATGWAAKRADTQYF.

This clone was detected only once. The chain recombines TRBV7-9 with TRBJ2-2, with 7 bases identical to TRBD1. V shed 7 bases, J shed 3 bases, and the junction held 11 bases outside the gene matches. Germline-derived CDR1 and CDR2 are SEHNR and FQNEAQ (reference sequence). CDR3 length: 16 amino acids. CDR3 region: CASTRNLQGYTGELFF. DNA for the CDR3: TGTGCCAGCACCCGCAACCTACAGGGGTACACCGGGGAGCTGTTTTTT. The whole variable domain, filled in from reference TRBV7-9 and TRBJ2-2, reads DTGVSQNPRHKITKRGQNVTFRCDPISEHNRLYWYRQTLGQGPEFLTYFQNEAQLEKSRLLSDRFSAERPKGSFSTLEIQRTEQGDSAMYLCASTRNLQGYTGELFFGEGSRLTVL.

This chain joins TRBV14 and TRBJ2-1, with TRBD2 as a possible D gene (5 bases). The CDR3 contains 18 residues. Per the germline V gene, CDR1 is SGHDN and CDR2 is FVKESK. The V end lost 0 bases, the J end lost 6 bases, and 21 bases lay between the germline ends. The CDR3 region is CASSQDKGPGRAGNEQFF. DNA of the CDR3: TGTGCCAGCAGCCAAGATAAGGGTCCGGGGAGAGCTGGCAATGAGCAGTTCTTC.

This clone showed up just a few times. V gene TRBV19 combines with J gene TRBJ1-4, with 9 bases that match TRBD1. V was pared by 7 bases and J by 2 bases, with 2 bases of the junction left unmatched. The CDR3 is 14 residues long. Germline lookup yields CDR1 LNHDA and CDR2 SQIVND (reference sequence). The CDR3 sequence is CASITGGTNEKLFF. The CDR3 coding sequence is TGTGCCAGTATTACAGGGGGCACTAATGAAAAACTGTTTTTT.

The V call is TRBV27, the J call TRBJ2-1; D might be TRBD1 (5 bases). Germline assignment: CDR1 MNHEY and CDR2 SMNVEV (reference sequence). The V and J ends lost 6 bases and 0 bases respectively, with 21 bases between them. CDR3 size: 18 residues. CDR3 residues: CASSPTNDVGVSYNEQFF. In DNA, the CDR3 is TGTGCCAGCAGCCCTACAAATGACGTAGGGGTCTCCTACAATGAGCAGTTCTTC.

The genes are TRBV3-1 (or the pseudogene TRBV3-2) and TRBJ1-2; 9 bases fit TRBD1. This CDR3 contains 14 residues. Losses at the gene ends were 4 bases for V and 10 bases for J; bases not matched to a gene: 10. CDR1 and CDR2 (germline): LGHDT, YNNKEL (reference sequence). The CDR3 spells CASSPPGQGSSYTF. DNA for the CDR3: TGTGCCAGCAGCCCCCCGGGACAGGGTTCGTCCTACACCTTC.

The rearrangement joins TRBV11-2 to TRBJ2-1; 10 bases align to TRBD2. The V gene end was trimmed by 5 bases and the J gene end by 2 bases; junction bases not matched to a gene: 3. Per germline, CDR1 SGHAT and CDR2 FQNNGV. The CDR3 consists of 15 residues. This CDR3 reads CASSPSGSTYNEQFF. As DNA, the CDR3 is TGTGCCAGCAGCCCTAGCGGGAGTACCTACAATGAGCAGTTCTTC.

In nucleotides, the CDR3 is TGTGCCAGCAGCCAAGAAATACAGGGTAGCCGCTCTGGAAACACCATATATTTT. Protein: CASSQEIQGSRSGNTIYF. The gene calls are TRBV4-2 and TRBJ1-3; maybe TRBD1 (6 bases). The V gene lost 0 bases and the J gene lost 0 bases, with 15 bases spanning the gap. There are 18 residues in the CDR3. Germline loops: CDR1 LGHNA, CDR2 YNFKEQ.

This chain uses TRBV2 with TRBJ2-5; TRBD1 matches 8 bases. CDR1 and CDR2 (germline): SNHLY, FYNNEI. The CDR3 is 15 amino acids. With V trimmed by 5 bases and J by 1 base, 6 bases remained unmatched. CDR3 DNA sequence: TGTGCCAGCAGTCTAGACAGGGGCCGCCAAGAGACCCAGTACTTC. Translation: CASSLDRGRQETQYF. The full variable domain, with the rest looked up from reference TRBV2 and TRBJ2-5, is EPEVTQTPSHQVTQMGQEVILRCVPISNHLYFYWYRQILGQKVEFLVSFYNNEISEKSEIFDDQFSVERPDGSNFTLKIRSTKLEDSAMYFCASSLDRGRQETQYFGPGTRLLVL.

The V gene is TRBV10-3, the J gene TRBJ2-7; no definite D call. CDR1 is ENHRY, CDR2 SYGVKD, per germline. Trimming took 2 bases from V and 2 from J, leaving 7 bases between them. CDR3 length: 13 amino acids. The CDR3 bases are TGTGCCATCAGTGAGGGGCCGACCTACGAGCAGTACTTC. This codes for CAISEGPTYEQYF.

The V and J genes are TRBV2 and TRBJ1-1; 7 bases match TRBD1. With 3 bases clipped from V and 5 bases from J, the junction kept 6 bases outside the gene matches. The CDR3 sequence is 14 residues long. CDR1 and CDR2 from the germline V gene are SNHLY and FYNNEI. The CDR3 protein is CASSDLQGTTEAFF. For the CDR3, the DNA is TGTGCCAGCAGTGACCTACAGGGGACGACTGAAGCTTTCTTT.